Listed below are T cell receptor beta chains from one sample, sequenced in a study of breast tumors, draining lymph nodes, adjacent tissues. Using its own MiXCR run on the multiplex PCR reads, TCRdb lists one record per CDR3 protein. The data contain approximately 47,000 distinct CDR3 sequences, under 30% of them singletons. What was sequenced was breast tumor tissue. The origin of the receptors is a female donor with breast cancer. Some clones in this sample may be carry-over from other donors' samples. CDR3s include the opening cysteine and the closing phenylalanine or tryptophan. The D gene is left open where the match is weak. Not all rows give a size; the values are once, few, many and, for expanded clones, a class.

v_call	j_call	clone_size	d_call	cdr3_aa	cdr3_nt
TRBV6-5	TRBJ1-5	many	-	CASSYSWGANQPQHF	TGTGCCAGCAGTTACTCGTGGGGAGCCAATCAGCCCCAGCATTTT
TRBV6-2/TRBV6-3	TRBJ2-7	-	TRBD2	CASTQGGVSGSIAYEQYF	TGTGCCAGCACCCAAGGAGGCGTTAGCGGGAGCATTGCCTACGAGCAGTACTTC
TRBV19	TRBJ2-1	-	TRBD2	CASSKGTSGGPHNEQFF	TGTGCCAGTAGTAAGGGGACTAGCGGGGGCCCCCACAATGAGCAGTTCTTC
TRBV7-9	TRBJ2-1	few	-	CASSLDGGSYNEQFF	TGTGCCAGCAGCTTAGACGGGGGATCCTACAATGAGCAGTTCTTC
TRBV7-2	TRBJ2-1	-	-	CASQSNEQFF	TGTGCCAGCCAGTCAAATGAGCAGTTCTTC
TRBV20-1	TRBJ1-1	-	-	CSARAFRGAFF	TGCAGTGCTAGAGCCTTCCGGGGGGCTTTCTTT
TRBV7-8	TRBJ2-7	many	-	CASSLVSRANYEQYF	TGTGCCAGCAGCTTAGTATCTCGAGCCAACTACGAGCAGTACTTC
TRBV6-1	TRBJ1-2	few	-	CASSEAGPYGYTF	TGTGCCAGCAGTGAAGCGGGACCTTATGGCTACACCTTC
TRBV10-2	TRBJ1-1	-	-	CASSESLNTEALF	TGCGCCAGCAGTGAGTCCCTGAACACTGAAGCTCTCTTT
TRBV4-1	TRBJ1-5	many	TRBD1	CASSQEGQGAGPQHF	TGCGCCAGCAGCCAAGAAGGACAGGGGGCCGGGCCCCAGCATTTT
TRBV20-1	TRBJ1-2	many	-	CSARSWGIPHGYTF	TGCAGTGCTAGGTCTTGGGGGATACCCCATGGCTACACCTTC
TRBV20-1	TRBJ2-4	many	TRBD1	CSARVHKTGPGSKNIQYF	TGCAGTGCTAGAGTTCACAAGACAGGGCCAGGGTCCAAAAACATTCAGTACTTC
TRBV6-4	TRBJ2-3	many	-	CASSDSRGGGTDTQYF	TGTGCCAGCAGTGACTCGAGAGGGGGGGGCACAGATACGCAGTATTTT
TRBV2	TRBJ2-5	many	-	CASSPPLTDQETQYF	TGTGCCAGCAGTCCTCCCTTGACAGACCAAGAGACCCAGTACTTC
TRBV15	TRBJ2-5	-	-	CATRGNGRETQYF	TGTGCCACTAGGGGAAATGGGAGAGAGACCCAGTACTTC
TRBV30	TRBJ2-7	many	-	CAWDRRAGTYEQYF	TGTGCCTGGGATAGGCGGGCGGGAACCTACGAGCAGTACTTC
TRBV20-1	TRBJ2-5	many	TRBD1	CSARSLPGQGARETQYF	TGCAGTGCTAGATCCCTTCCGGGACAGGGGGCTAGGGAGACCCAGTACTTC
TRBV18	TRBJ1-6	many	TRBD1	CASSPPTGGVGSPLHF	TGTGCCAGCTCACCACCGACAGGGGGCGTTGGTTCACCCCTCCACTTT
TRBV7-9	TRBJ1-2	many	-	CASTGGPSYGYTF	TGTGCCAGCACCGGAGGGCCCTCCTATGGCTACACCTTC
TRBV4-1	TRBJ1-3	once	TRBD1	CASSQRTGSSGNTIYF	TGCGCCAGCAGCCAACGGACAGGCTCCTCTGGAAACACCATATATTTT
TRBV6-6	TRBJ1-5	many	TRBD1	CASSKQGNNQPQHF	TGTGCCAGCAGCAAACAGGGGAACAATCAGCCCCAGCATTTT
TRBV5-6	TRBJ2-5	once	TRBD2	CASSLDSGTRGVETQYF	TGTGCCAGCAGCTTGGATAGCGGGACCCGAGGGGTGGAGACCCAGTACTTC
TRBV9	TRBJ1-4	many	-	CASSPRADWEKLFF	TGTGCCAGCAGCCCTCGGGCCGACTGGGAAAAACTGTTTTTT
TRBV19	TRBJ2-3	many	-	CASSSGQPTDTQYF	TGTGCCAGTAGCTCAGGGCAGCCCACAGATACGCAGTATTTT
TRBV3-1	TRBJ2-7	-	-	CASSQWLGTYEQYF	TGTGCCAGCAGCCAATGGCTAGGGACCTACGAGCAGTACTTC
TRBV6-5	TRBJ1-4	many	-	CASSYRQFSEKLFF	TGTGCCAGCAGTTACCGGCAGTTTTCGGAAAAACTGTTTTTT
TRBV2	TRBJ1-3	medium-sized	-	CASSTLNTIYF	TGTGCCAGCAGCACCTTAAACACCATATATTTT
TRBV11-3	TRBJ1-3	many	-	CASSPGYGNTIYF	TGTGCCAGCAGCCCGGGGTACGGAAACACCATATATTTT
TRBV11-3	TRBJ2-3	-	TRBD2	CASSLGTSGAGDTQYF	TGTGCCAGCAGCCTCGGGACTAGCGGGGCCGGAGATACGCAGTATTTT
TRBV7-2	TRBJ2-1	many	-	CASSQPGLRYNEQFF	TGTGCCAGCAGCCAACCGGGACTGCGCTACAATGAGCAGTTCTTC
TRBV6-1	TRBJ1-2	many	TRBD1	CASSEWGQGSAGYTF	TGTGCCAGCAGTGAATGGGGACAGGGATCTGCTGGCTACACCTTC
TRBV6-1	TRBJ2-1	many	TRBD2	CASRGTSGYNEQFF	TGTGCCAGCCGCGGGACTAGCGGGTACAATGAGCAGTTCTTC
TRBV5-4	TRBJ1-2	many	TRBD1	CASSLGQGRYGYTF	TGTGCCAGCAGCTTGGGACAGGGGAGATATGGCTACACCTTC
TRBV7-9	TRBJ2-7	many	-	CASSFGDMGDEQYF	TGTGCCAGCAGCTTCGGGGACATGGGGGATGAGCAGTACTTC
TRBV6-4	TRBJ2-7	many	-	CASRKPRTVNSYEQYF	TGTGCCAGCAGGAAACCCCGGACAGTCAACTCCTACGAGCAGTACTTC
TRBV27	TRBJ1-3	many	-	CASSTYAGNTIYF	TGTGCCAGCAGTACGTATGCCGGAAACACCATATATTTT
TRBV9	TRBJ1-2	many	-	CASSTGLTNYGYTF	TGTGCCAGCAGCACAGGACTGACAAACTATGGCTACACCTTC
TRBV2	TRBJ2-7	-	-	CASSGGDGSYEQYF	TGTGCCAGCAGTGGGGGGGATGGCAGCTACGAGCAGTACTTC
TRBV25-1	TRBJ1-2	many	TRBD1	CASSAYRGNYGYTF	TGTGCCAGCAGTGCCTACAGGGGTAACTATGGCTACACCTTC
TRBV19	TRBJ2-5	many	TRBD2	CASRKRASGNPYQETQYF	TGTGCCAGTAGAAAAAGGGCTAGCGGGAATCCGTACCAAGAGACCCAGTACTTC
TRBV6-1	TRBJ2-2	-	TRBD1	CASTQQTGGYRGGELFF	TGTGCCAGCACCCAACAGACAGGGGGCTATAGGGGCGGGGAGCTGTTTTTT
TRBV6-5	TRBJ1-5	many	TRBD1	CASKQGARQPQHF	TGTGCCAGCAAACAGGGGGCTCGACAGCCCCAGCATTTT
TRBV19	TRBJ2-1	many	TRBD1	CASSAGTGNYNEQFF	TGTGCCAGTAGTGCCGGGACAGGGAACTACAATGAGCAGTTCTTC
TRBV29-1	TRBJ1-2	many	-	CSVEEQAHGYTF	TGCAGCGTTGAAGAACAGGCGCATGGCTACACCTTC
TRBV18	TRBJ2-2	many	-	CASSPRGTGELFF	TGTGCCAGCTCACCAAGGGGGACCGGGGAGCTGTTTTTT
TRBV20-1	TRBJ1-2	many	-	CSAQTGGRAGGYTF	TGCAGTGCCCAAACGGGGGGCAGGGCGGGTGGCTACACCTTC
TRBV4-1	TRBJ2-5	-	-	CASSAGSSKETQYF	TGCGCCAGCAGCGCAGGGAGTTCGAAGGAGACCCAGTACTTC
TRBV12-3/TRBV12-4	TRBJ2-1	many	-	CASSHGPGRVYNEQFF	TGTGCCAGCAGTCACGGCCCGGGACGGGTCTACAATGAGCAGTTCTTC
TRBV19	TRBJ1-5	-	-	CASTLLGADQPQHF	TGTGCCAGTACCCTGTTGGGGGCGGATCAGCCCCAGCATTTT
TRBV29-1	TRBJ1-2	many	-	CSVDWGEVGYGYTF	TGCAGCGTTGATTGGGGGGAAGTCGGCTATGGCTACACCTTC
TRBV11-1	TRBJ2-1	many	-	CASSLEFLSGEQFF	TGTGCCAGCAGCTTAGAATTTCTGAGTGGTGAGCAGTTCTTC
TRBV6-1	TRBJ2-7	many	-	CASSERSGASYEQYF	TGTGCCAGCAGTGAAAGGTCAGGGGCATCTTATGAGCAGTACTTC
TRBV3-1	TRBJ2-3	many	TRBD2	CASSQPAGVGYSDTQYF	TGTGCCAGCAGCCAACCAGCGGGAGTCGGTTATTCAGATACGCAGTATTTT
TRBV4-1	TRBJ1-2	many	-	CASSQDLGRNYGYTF	TGCGCCAGCAGCCAAGATCTTGGACGGAACTATGGCTACACCTTC
TRBV7-2	TRBJ2-1	few	-	CASSHKPWNEQFF	TGTGCCAGCAGCCATAAACCTTGGAATGAGCAGTTCTTC
TRBV6-6	TRBJ2-3	many	TRBD2	CASSEGLAGGTDTQYF	TGTGCCAGCAGTGAAGGACTAGCGGGAGGCACAGATACGCAGTATTTT
TRBV2	TRBJ2-5	many	-	CASSEWETQYF	TGTGCCAGCAGTGAATGGGAGACCCAGTACTTC
TRBV19	TRBJ1-1	many	-	CASSIGGVSQEAFF	TGTGCCAGTAGTATAGGGGGAGTGTCTCAGGAAGCTTTCTTT
TRBV9	TRBJ2-4	-	TRBD1	CASSTRDSPAKNIQYF	TGTGCCAGCAGCACTCGGGACAGTCCAGCCAAAAACATTCAGTACTTC
TRBV4-1	TRBJ2-3	medium-sized	-	CASSQDSASSTDTQYF	TGCGCCAGCAGCCAAGATTCCGCTAGCAGCACAGATACGCAGTATTTT